The 10 T cell receptor beta chains below all came from one sample that was sequenced in a study of neoadjuvant anti-PD-1 for oral cavity cancer. TCRdb keeps only in-frame clones here, not all; method: immunoSEQ multiplex PCR. Of approximately 72,000 clones in the sample, 83% were seen once. The sample was PBMCs, taken before nivolumab (anti-PD-1) treatment. The origin of the receptors is a person aged 40 to 85 with oral cavity squamous cell carcinoma.

The rearrangement uses TRBV27 and TRBJ1-1, with 8 bases lining up with TRBD1. CDR3 length: 17 amino acids. Germline assignment: CDR1 MNHEY and CDR2 SMNVEV (reference sequence). V dropped 6 bases and J dropped 2; count of bases not matched to a gene: 14. CDR3 coding DNA: TGTGCCAGCAGGACCACCAGGGGGCGCAAGGTAAACACTGAAGCTTTCTTT. Residues: CASRTTRGRKVNTEAFF.

V gene TRBV5-1 combines with J gene TRBJ1-3; the D is unclear. V was pared by 0 bases and J by 0 bases, with 7 bases between. Germline loops: CDR1 SGHRS, CDR2 YFSETQ. The CDR3 is 15 residues long. In DNA form, the CDR3 reads TGCGCCAGCAGCTTGGACAGAAGCTCTGGAAACACCATATATTTT. As protein: CASSLDRSSGNTIYF.

This clone came up once. The V call is TRBV5-1, the J call TRBJ2-3; a possible D gene is TRBD2 (5 bases). Trimming cost V 1 base and J 6 bases, with 12 bases left between them. CDR1 is SGHRS, CDR2 YFSETQ, per germline. CDR3 length equals 14 residues. CDR3 nucleotide sequence: TGCGCCAGCAGCTTGCGCAGCGGTGCGGATACGCAGTATTTT. As protein: CASSLRSGADTQYF.

The V gene is TRBV27, the J gene TRBJ2-7; D is undetermined. This CDR3 has 14 amino acids. Germline lookup yields CDR1 MNHEY and CDR2 SMNVEV (reference sequence). V was shortened by 5 bases and J by 0 bases, with 11 bases between the two germline ends. In DNA form, the CDR3 reads TGTGCCAGCAGTCCCCAAGTATCCTCCTACGAGCAGTACTTC. Translated, it gives CASSPQVSSYEQYF.

Only a few counts were recorded for this clone. The chain couples TRBV19 to TRBJ1-5; maybe TRBD1 (5 bases). Trimming took off 5 bases at V and 3 bases at J, with 14 bases between the two ends. Per germline, CDR1 LNHDA and CDR2 SQIVND (reference sequence). The CDR3 length is 15 residues. The CDR3 DNA reads as TGTGCCAGTAGTTTGAACGACAGACCCAATCAGCCCCAGCATTTT. Protein product: CASSLNDRPNQPQHF. The full variable domain, rest sourced from reference TRBV19 and TRBJ1-5, is DGGITQSPKYLFRKEGQNVTLSCEQNLNHDAMYWYRQDPGQGLRLIYYSQIVNDFQKGDIAEGYSVSREKKESFPLTVTSAQKNPTAFYLCASSLNDRPNQPQHFGDGTRLSIL.

J is TRBJ2-3 and V is TRBV28; D unresolved. The length of the CDR3 is 13 residues. Per germline, CDR1 MDHEN and CDR2 SYDVKM. The V and J ends lost 4 bases and 2 bases respectively, with 7 bases between them. DNA for the CDR3: TGTGCCAGCAGTTCCACGAACACAGATACGCAGTATTTT. This gives the protein CASSSTNTDTQYF.

The V and J genes are TRBV27 and TRBJ1-4; no reliable D call. Germline CDR1 and CDR2: MNHEY and SMNVEV (reference sequence). This CDR3 has 14 residues. V lost 4 bases and J 8 bases, leaving 14 bases between the germline ends. CDR3 region: CASSWLGRGEKLFF. As DNA, the CDR3 is TGTGCCAGCAGTTGGTTGGGGAGAGGAGAAAAACTGTTTTTT.

J is TRBJ2-7 and V is TRBV5-1, with 7 bases identical to TRBD1. CDR3 length equals 18 residues. Unmatched junction bases numbered 13, after V lost 0 bases and J lost 1 base. CDR1 is SGHRS and CDR2 is YFSETQ in the germline V gene. CDR3 nucleotides: TGCGCCAGCAGCTTGGGTGGTTTAATACGGGACAGTTCCTACGAGCAGTACTTC. Translated: CASSLGGLIRDSSYEQYF.

This rearrangement joins TRBV5-1 to TRBJ2-3; D call uncertain. Germline V gene sequence: CDR1 SGHRS, CDR2 YFSETQ. V dropped 4 bases and J dropped 0 bases, with 12 bases sitting between them. The CDR3 length is 15 residues. The CDR3, as DNA: TGCGCCAGCAGCCCGGGCCCAGGTAGCACAGATACGCAGTATTTT. Its translation: CASSPGPGSTDTQYF.

This chain joins TRBV25-1 and TRBJ1-2; a weak D match, TRBD1 (5 bases). The V end lost 4 bases, the J end lost 3 bases, and 9 bases lay between the germline ends. There are 13 residues in the CDR3. Germline V gene sequence: CDR1 MGHDK, CDR2 SYGVNS. The CDR3 DNA is TGTGCCAGCAGTGTCCGGGACTACTATGGCTACACCTTC. Its protein is CASSVRDYYGYTF.